Listed here are 17 T cell receptor beta chains from one sample, sequenced in a study of T cell responses to AZD1222 COVID-19 vaccine. Repertoires were generated with immunoSEQ multiplex PCR, while TCRdb's copy carries only in-frame clones and drops some. The sample consists of around 180,000 clones, 88% of them appearing once. The sample here was peripheral blood, taken 28 days after the second AZD1222 dose. The receptors were gathered from an adult who received the AZD1222 COVID-19 vaccine.

V is TRBV11-2 and J is TRBJ2-1; no firm D call. The ends were cut back, 2 bases at V and 8 bases at J, with 10 bases in the middle. CDR3 size: 13 residues. Germline assignment: CDR1 SGHAT and CDR2 FQNNGV. The CDR3 sequence: CASSLRVLDEQFF. In nucleotides, the CDR3 is TGTGCCAGCAGCTTAAGAGTTCTGGATGAGCAGTTCTTC.

The chain has TRBV28 and TRBJ1-2, with D possibly being TRBD1 (6 bases). Germline CDR1 reads MDHEN; CDR2 reads SYDVKM. This CDR3 has 14 residues. Trimming stripped 4 bases from V and 2 bases from J, with 11 bases between. DNA for the CDR3: TGTGCCAGCAGTTCCGGGCAGGGGAACTATGGCTACACCTTC. Amino acids: CASSSGQGNYGYTF.

The chain uses TRBV19 and TRBJ2-2; 7 bases agree with TRBD1. The CDR3 length is 13 residues. Germline assignment: CDR1 LNHDA and CDR2 SQIVND (reference sequence). The V and J ends lost 8 bases and 7 bases, in that order; junction bases with no gene match: 7. The CDR3 bases are TGTGCCAGTTCGACAGGGCCCGGCGGGGAGCTGTTTTTT. This gives the protein CASSTGPGGELFF.

The chain is built from TRBV5-1 and TRBJ2-7; D is perhaps TRBD2 (6 bases). The length of the CDR3 is 15 residues. The V end lost 6 bases, the J end lost 4 bases, and 20 bases lay between the germline ends. Germline values: CDR1 SGHRS, CDR2 YFSETQ. CDR3 DNA: TGCGCCAGCACCCTCGGGGGAGTGGTGATGTACGAGCAGTACTTC. Translated, it gives CASTLGGVVMYEQYF.

The chain's CDR3 is CASSLLRGPVGELFF. In DNA form, the CDR3 reads TGTGCCAGCAGCTTACTTAGGGGGCCTGTCGGGGAGCTGTTTTTT. The chain has TRBV7-8 and TRBJ2-2; 7 bases fit TRBD1. Germline V gives CDR1 SGHVS, CDR2 FQNEAQ. V trimming: 2 bases; J trimming: 7 bases; junction bases outside the gene matches: 7. CDR3 length: 15 residues. Supplemented by reference TRBV7-8 and TRBJ2-2, the full variable domain reads GAGVSQSPRYKVAKRGQDVALRCDPISGHVSLFWYQQALGQGPEFLTYFQNEAQLDKSGLPSDRFFAERPEGSVSTLKIQRTQQEDSAVYLCASSLLRGPVGELFFGEGSRLTVL.

V usage is TRBV4-2 and J usage is TRBJ2-7; no clear D gene. The CDR3 spans 17 residues. Germline CDR1 is LGHNA and CDR2 is YNFKEQ. V was trimmed by 1 base and J by 2 bases, leaving 18 bases between them. The CDR3 spells CASSQAILVPRAYEQYF. The CDR3 DNA is TGTGCCAGCAGCCAAGCAATTTTGGTTCCAAGGGCCTACGAGCAGTACTTC.

The chain joins TRBV6-1 to TRBJ2-3; TRBD2 matches 9 bases. With 2 bases clipped from V and 6 bases from J, the junction kept 6 bases outside the gene matches. The V gene's germline CDR1 is MNHNS and CDR2 SASEGT. The CDR3 is 15 amino acids. Here the CDR3 reads CASSEFLAGMDTQYF. As DNA, the CDR3 is TGTGCCAGCAGTGAATTCCTAGCGGGAATGGATACGCAGTATTTT.

This chain links TRBV5-5 with TRBJ2-7; D perhaps matches TRBD2 (7 bases). This CDR3 has 16 residues. Per germline, CDR1 SGHKS and CDR2 YYEKEE (reference sequence). V lost 7 bases and J lost 2, with 22 bases in between. CDR3 sequence (DNA): TGTGCCAGCTCACTTTTCCGGGGGGCTTACCCCTACGAGCAGTACTTC. This encodes CASSLFRGAYPYEQYF.

This clone has only a few counts. The rearrangement joins TRBV6-5 to TRBJ2-7; TRBD1 matches at 8 bases. In germline, CDR1 is MNHEY, CDR2 SVGAGI. The CDR3 sequence is 14 residues long. The trim removed 7 bases at V and 2 bases at J, leaving 7 bases unmatched. The CDR3 region is CASTAPGQAYEQYF. Written as DNA, the CDR3 is TGTGCCAGCACCGCGCCGGGACAGGCCTACGAGCAGTACTTC.

The genes are TRBV7-9 and TRBJ2-7, with 13 bases identical to TRBD2. This CDR3 spans 16 amino acids. Germline V lookup: CDR1 SEHNR, CDR2 FQNEAQ (reference sequence). V lost 5 bases, J lost 7 bases, and 11 bases stayed unmatched. The DNA for the CDR3 is TGTGCCAGCAGCCGAGATACCGGGACTAGCGGGAAGGAGCAGTACTTC. Protein sequence: CASSRDTGTSGKEQYF.

In DNA form, the CDR3 reads TGTGCCAGCAGTCCCACGGGACCAACCTCAACTAATGAAAAACTGTTTTTT. This codes for CASSPTGPTSTNEKLFF. The chain employs TRBV28 and TRBJ1-4, with D possibly TRBD1 on 5 matching bases. Trimming removed 5 bases from V and 0 bases from J, with 16 bases in between. The CDR3 has 17 residues. Germline V gene data show CDR1 as MDHEN and CDR2 as SYDVKM.

This clone was recorded once. The V and J genes are TRBV2 and TRBJ2-1; 7 positions match TRBD2. The CDR3 runs to 15 residues. V was clipped by 4 bases and J by 0 bases; unmatched bases: 3. CDR1 and CDR2 (germline): SNHLY, FYNNEI. The CDR3 here is CASSVTSSSYNEQFF. The CDR3 DNA follows: TGTGCCAGCAGTGTGACTAGCAGCTCCTACAATGAGCAGTTCTTC.

This chain connects TRBV18 to TRBJ1-5, with unresolved D. Germline V gene data show CDR1 as KGHSH and CDR2 as LQKENI. Trimming took 1 base from V and 8 from J, leaving 9 bases between them. CDR3 length equals 13 residues. The CDR3 DNA follows: TGTGCCAGCTCACCACGGCCCGAGGAGCCCCAGCATTTT. It yields the protein CASSPRPEEPQHF.

The chain is built from TRBV29-1 and TRBJ2-2; D perhaps matches TRBD2 (5 bases). V was trimmed by 7 bases and J by 5 bases, leaving 11 bases between them. The CDR3 has 12 residues. Germline-derived CDR1 and CDR2 are SQVTM and ANQGSEA. CDR3 nucleotide sequence: TGCAGCGCGGAGAGCGGTACCGGGGAGCTGTTTTTT. Amino acids: CSAESGTGELFF.

The chain joins TRBV2 to TRBJ2-3; TRBD2 matches at 9 bases. Per germline, CDR1 SNHLY and CDR2 FYNNEI. Unmatched junction bases numbered 8, after V lost 7 bases and J lost 3 bases. The CDR3 is 15 residues long. The chain's CDR3 is CASKAGGQVTDTQYF. DNA of the CDR3: TGTGCCAGCAAAGCGGGAGGTCAGGTTACAGATACGCAGTATTTT.

This CDR3 is CASSPGQGDRETQYF. The CDR3 DNA follows: TGTGCCAGCAGCCCGGGACAGGGGGATCGAGAGACCCAGTACTTC. The J gene is TRBJ2-5, the V gene TRBV7-6; 11 positions match TRBD1. The V and J ends lost 5 bases and 4 bases, in that order; junction bases with no gene match: 6. The CDR3 has 15 residues. Germline lookup yields CDR1 SGHVS and CDR2 FNYEAQ.

This chain's CDR3 is CASVPGHLNEQFF. The CDR3, as DNA: TGTGCCAGCGTACCGGGACATCTTAATGAGCAGTTCTTC. V and J are TRBV12-3 or TRBV12-4 and TRBJ2-1; D may be TRBD1 (6 bases). The CDR3 has 13 amino acids. The V end lost 8 bases, the J end lost 7 bases, and 15 bases lay between the germline ends.